Listed here are 28 T cell receptor beta chains from one sample, sequenced in a study of T cell responses to AZD1222 COVID-19 vaccine (dated by TCRdb to the early 2020s). Libraries were prepared through the immunoSEQ multiplex PCR assay. Held by TCRdb, this immuneACCESS table contains in-frame sequences only and omits some clones. Under half of the omission traces to an unresolved V gene where checked; the cause of the rest is unknown. Within this sample are some 120,000 clones, with around 89% of them counted one time only. 11% of the sample comes from the top ten. The time point label, read with the paper, signifies: baseline before first vaccination. In light of the paper, this sample's treatment or condition label describes: meningococcal conjugate vaccine given as trial control. The source was peripheral blood, collected on day 0 of MenACWY control vaccination. All receptors derive from an adult in good health.

The rearrangement joins TRBV15 to TRBJ1-1, with D uncertain. The CDR3 runs 12 residues. V gave up 0 bases and J gave up 6 bases, with 5 bases separating them. Germline CDR1 LNHNV, CDR2 YYDKDF (reference sequence). CDR3 sequence reads: CATSRDVSEAFF. The CDR3 DNA sequence: TGTGCCACCAGCAGAGATGTATCTGAAGCTTTCTTT.

The chain combines TRBV9 with TRBJ2-7; the match to TRBD2 covers 9 bases. Germline assignment: CDR1 SGDLS and CDR2 YYNGEE. Trimming at V came to 0 bases and at J to 2 bases, leaving 3 bases not matched to a gene. The CDR3 runs to 15 residues. CDR3 bases: TGTGCCAGCAGCGTAGAACTAGCGGGCCCCTACGAGCAGTACTTC. Protein sequence: CASSVELAGPYEQYF.

The V and J genes are TRBV5-1 and TRBJ2-1, with TRBD1 matching over 10 bases. This CDR3 has 17 amino acids. Germline-derived CDR1 and CDR2 are SGHRS and YFSETQ. V shed 0 bases and J 4 bases; nucleotides not matched to a gene: 7. CDR3 in DNA: TGCGCCAGCAGCTTGGTATCGGGACAGGGGCTTTACAATGAGCAGTTCTTC. Translation gives CASSLVSGQGLYNEQFF.

The J gene is TRBJ1-6, the V gene TRBV11-2; no firm D call. The germline CDR1 and CDR2 sequences are SGHAT and FQNNGV. There are 13 residues in the CDR3. Trimming left V 5 bases short and J 6 bases short, with 8 bases between. The CDR3 reads CASSGQFNSPLHF. The CDR3 DNA sequence: TGTGCCAGCAGCGGGCAGTTTAATTCACCCCTCCACTTT.

This chain connects TRBV6-2 or TRBV6-3 to TRBJ2-7; the match to TRBD2 covers 8 bases. V gave up 4 bases and J gave up 6 bases; unmatched junction bases: 8. The CDR3 runs to 14 residues. CDR1 MNHEY and CDR2 SVGEGT come from the germline V gene. The CDR3 DNA reads TGTGCCAGCAGTTCGGGGGGGGCCCCCCGCGAGCAGTACTTC. Amino acid sequence: CASSSGGAPREQYF.

V and J are TRBV5-6 and TRBJ2-1, with D possibly being TRBD1 (6 bases). V lost 2 bases and J lost 8, with 8 bases in between. This CDR3 comprises 12 residues. Germline-derived CDR1 and CDR2 are SGHDT and YYEEEE. CDR3: CASSFQGYEQFF. DNA for the CDR3: TGTGCCAGCAGCTTCCAGGGGTATGAGCAGTTCTTC.

This clone was counted between two and nine times. V usage is TRBV6-4 and J usage is TRBJ1-2; 7 bases are shared with TRBD1. The ends lost 0 bases at V and 2 bases at J; junction bases unmatched: 9. The CDR3 extends over 17 amino acids. Germline V CDR1 and CDR2: MRHNA, SNTAGT. The DNA of the CDR3 is TGTGCCAGCAGTGACTCGAATGGACAGGAGAAAAACTATGGCTACACCTTC. Translation gives CASSDSNGQEKNYGYTF.

A single count supports this clone. The chain joins TRBV19 to TRBJ1-5, with TRBD1 as a possible D gene (6 bases). Per germline, CDR1 LNHDA and CDR2 SQIVND (reference sequence). The V gene lost 5 bases and the J gene lost 3 bases, with 17 bases spanning the gap. The CDR3 spans 16 residues. CDR3 sequence: CASSAFGGLLNQPQHF. The CDR3, as DNA: TGTGCCAGTAGTGCCTTCGGGGGCCTCCTCAATCAGCCCCAGCATTTT.

The count of this clone is one. The genes are TRBV13 and TRBJ2-3; D is perhaps TRBD2 (6 bases). V was shortened by 1 base and J by 6 bases, with 8 bases between the two germline ends. CDR1 is PRHDT, CDR2 FYEKMQ, per germline (reference sequence). The length of the CDR3 is 13 residues. CDR3 region: CASSLAGGDTQYF. The CDR3 DNA follows: TGTGCCAGCAGCTTAGCTGGGGGGGATACGCAGTATTTT.

The V call is TRBV5-6, the J call TRBJ2-3; a possible D gene is TRBD1 (5 bases). Trimming took 4 bases from V and 8 from J, leaving 14 bases between them. This CDR3 comprises 13 residues. Germline V gene data show CDR1 as SGHDT and CDR2 as YYEEEE. In DNA form, the CDR3 reads TGTGCCAGCAGCAATAGGGGCGTGAGTACGCAGTATTTT. Translating it yields CASSNRGVSTQYF.

There are a few counts of this clone. The J gene is TRBJ2-1, the V gene TRBV18; the D is unclear. V lost 6 bases, J lost 9 bases, and 27 bases lay in between. The CDR3 covers 17 residues. Looked up from germline, CDR1 is KGHSH and CDR2 is LQKENI. The CDR3 is CASSRPNLQPRNGEQFF. CDR3 DNA sequence: TGTGCCAGCTCCCGTCCGAATCTCCAGCCTCGCAATGGTGAGCAGTTCTTC.

The chain has TRBV6-5 and TRBJ1-5; D uncertain. There are 13 residues in the CDR3. V lost 0 bases and J 4 bases, leaving 4 bases between the germline ends. Germline V gene lookup returns CDR1 MNHEY and CDR2 SVGAGI. The CDR3 protein is CASSYSKNQPQHF. Here the CDR3 DNA reads TGTGCCAGCAGTTACTCGAAAAATCAGCCCCAGCATTTT.

The rearrangement links TRBV5-4 to TRBJ2-4; perhaps TRBD1 as D (5 bases). The V gene's germline CDR1 is SGHNT and CDR2 YYREEE (reference sequence). This CDR3 is 12 amino acids long. V dropped 4 bases and J dropped 6 bases, with 8 bases sitting between them. In nucleotides, the CDR3 is TGTGCCAGCAGCATAGACAGAAACATTCAGTACTTC. This codes for CASSIDRNIQYF.

The gene calls are TRBV7-2 and TRBJ2-5; perhaps TRBD2 as D (5 bases). The CDR3 runs to 14 residues. Germline V gene sequence: CDR1 SGHTA, CDR2 FQGNSA. The ends were cut back, 5 bases at V and 2 bases at J, with 12 bases in the middle. DNA of the CDR3: TGTGCCAGCAGCATAGACGGACTTCAAGAGACCCAGTACTTC. Protein: CASSIDGLQETQYF.

The table lists this clone with many counts. The chain employs TRBV28 and TRBJ2-7; D possibly uses TRBD1 or TRBD2 (6 bases each). The CDR3 spans 13 residues. Germline-derived CDR1 and CDR2 are MDHEN and SYDVKM. Deletions cut 5 bases from V and 2 bases from J, with 10 bases between. The CDR3 nucleotides are TGTGCCAGCAGTAACCGGGGGCCCTACGAGCAGTACTTC. Its protein product is CASSNRGPYEQYF.

V and J are TRBV6-6 and TRBJ1-5; D is unresolved. V lost 7 bases and J 4 bases, leaving 14 bases between the germline ends. Germline V gives CDR1 MNHNY, CDR2 SVGAGI (reference sequence). The CDR3 extends over 14 amino acids. CDR3 sequence (DNA): TGTGCCAGCACCGGCGGACGAACAAATCAGCCCCAGCATTTT. Its translation is CASTGGRTNQPQHF.

V and J are TRBV27 and TRBJ2-1, with D possibly TRBD1 on 5 matching bases. This CDR3 has 15 amino acids. Per the germline V gene, CDR1 is MNHEY and CDR2 is SMNVEV (reference sequence). V was pared by 6 bases and J by 1 base, with 13 bases between. The CDR3 sequence is CASRLQGQSYNEQFF. CDR3 coding DNA: TGTGCCAGCAGACTCCAGGGTCAATCCTACAATGAGCAGTTCTTC.

This rearrangement joins TRBV13 to TRBJ1-2; 9 nucleotides match TRBD1. The CDR3 totals 15 residues. Germline CDR1 PRHDT, CDR2 FYEKMQ (reference sequence). J gave up 7 bases and V 5 bases, and 11 bases lay outside the gene matches. CDR3 coding DNA: TGTGCCAGCAGCACCTACCGGGACAGGGTTTCTGGCTACACCTTC. Its protein product is CASSTYRDRVSGYTF.

The chain uses TRBV11-2 and TRBJ2-1; 8 bases are shared with TRBD2. With V trimmed by 0 bases and J by 8 bases, 9 bases remained unmatched. The CDR3 extends over 16 amino acids. Germline V CDR1 and CDR2: SGHAT, FQNNGV. Here the CDR3 DNA reads TGTGCCAGCAGCTTAGATAATGCGGGAGGTCGCGATGAGCAGTTCTTC. The encoded protein is CASSLDNAGGRDEQFF. Complete variable domain (other parts from reference TRBV11-2 and TRBJ2-1): EAGVAQSPRYKIIEKRQSVAFWCNPISGHATLYWYQQILGQGPKLLIQFQNNGVVDDSQLPKDRFSAERLKGVDSTLKIQPAKLEDSAVYLCASSLDNAGGRDEQFFGPGTRLTVL.

The chain carries TRBV3-1 (or the pseudogene TRBV3-2) and TRBJ2-3, with 10 bases aligning to TRBD2. J gave up 1 base and V 6 bases, and 4 bases lay outside the gene matches. This CDR3 is built from 15 residues. Germline V gene sequence: CDR1 LGHDT, CDR2 YNNKEL (reference sequence). Here the CDR3 reads CASSPGTSGTDTQYF. The CDR3 bases are TGTGCCAGCAGTCCCGGGACTAGCGGCACAGATACGCAGTATTTT.

The V and J genes are TRBV7-9 and TRBJ2-1; TRBD2 agrees at 9 bases. CDR3 length: 15 amino acids. Germline CDR1 and CDR2: SEHNR and FQNEAQ (reference sequence). Germline trimming cut 3 bases from V and 8 bases from J; bases unmatched to any gene: 8. CDR3 DNA sequence: TGTGCCAGCAGCTTTAGCGGGAGCGTCAGAGATGAGCAGTTCTTC. Its protein product is CASSFSGSVRDEQFF.

The J gene is TRBJ2-7, the V gene TRBV7-9; 7 positions match TRBD2. Germline-derived CDR1 and CDR2 are SEHNR and FQNEAQ (reference sequence). CDR3 size: 15 residues. V lost 1 base and J lost 0; bases outside the gene matches: 3. The chain's CDR3 is CASSLVPSGSYEQYF. The CDR3 DNA reads TGTGCCAGCAGCTTAGTCCCTAGCGGCTCCTACGAGCAGTACTTC.

This clone was observed a single time. The chain combines TRBV6-1 with TRBJ2-2; 7 bases are a match to TRBD2. The CDR3 is 14 amino acids. Germline CDR1 MNHNS, CDR2 SASEGT. The trim removed 1 base at V and 4 bases at J, leaving 0 bases unmatched. DNA for the CDR3: TGTGCCAGCAGTGAAGGGACTAGCACCGGGGAGCTGTTTTTT. Encoded protein: CASSEGTSTGELFF.

This clone appeared a single time. The rearrangement uses TRBV30 and TRBJ2-1, with a weak D call TRBD2 (5 bases). The CDR3 has 13 amino acids. Trimming cost V 3 bases and J 5 bases, with 11 bases left between them. The germline V gene encodes CDR1 GTSNPN and CDR2 SVGIG (reference sequence). The CDR3 spells CAWRNLAHNEQFF. DNA of the CDR3: TGTGCCTGGAGGAATCTAGCCCACAATGAGCAGTTCTTC.

This clone was detected only once. The V call is TRBV19, the J call TRBJ1-4; 7 bases align to TRBD1. Germline V gene sequence: CDR1 LNHDA, CDR2 SQIVND (reference sequence). CDR3 length equals 18 residues. Unmatched junction bases numbered 13, after V lost 6 bases and J lost 0 bases. The CDR3 sequence is CASRAGATGFATNEKLFF. CDR3 nucleotide sequence: TGTGCCAGTAGAGCGGGAGCGACAGGGTTTGCAACTAATGAAAAACTGTTTTTT.

This clone has just a few counts. CDR3 loop: CASSPREWEGVVNEQFF. The DNA for the CDR3 is TGTGCCAGCAGCCCCAGGGAGTGGGAGGGGGTGGTCAATGAGCAGTTCTTC. The genes are TRBV11-3 and TRBJ2-1, with a possible D match to TRBD2 (7 bases). There are 17 residues in the CDR3. Trimming removed 5 bases at V and 6 bases at J, with 23 bases between. Germline V CDR1 and CDR2: SGHNT, YENEEA.

The chain carries TRBV6-5 and TRBJ2-5; D perhaps matches TRBD1 (5 bases). This CDR3 comprises 11 residues. V lost 2 bases and J 13 bases, leaving 11 bases between the germline ends. The germline gives CDR1 MNHEY, CDR2 SVGAGI. CDR3 sequence: CASSYQGLWYF. CDR3 sequence (DNA): TGTGCCAGCAGTTACCAGGGATTATGGTACTTC.

The chain joins TRBV10-2 to TRBJ2-1; 11 nucleotides align to TRBD2. J lost 7 bases, V lost 6 bases, and 8 bases had no gene match. The CDR3 totals 15 residues. Germline assignment: CDR1 WSHSY and CDR2 SAAADI. The DNA for the CDR3 is TGCGCCAGCAGACCAGGACTAGCGGGTCTTAATGAGCAGTTCTTC. Translation gives CASRPGLAGLNEQFF.